This T cell receptor beta chain was identified in a study of HIV-infected patients and healthy controls. MiXCR, run by TCRdb on the 5' RACE reads, gives a single entry per CDR3 protein. The sample lists some 70,000 distinct CDR3 sequences, about 19% occurring once. This clonotype was detected a few times. The material sequenced was CD4+ T cells from blood. The origin of this receptor is a human donor in good health.

The CDR3 nucleotides read TGTGCCAGCAGCTTAATTGGCGGGAGTTCATCCGATACGCAGTATTTT. It codes for CASSLIGGSSSDTQYF. The chain recombines TRBV11-2 with TRBJ2-3; TRBD2 matches at 7 bases. The CDR3 is made up of 16 amino acids. Looked up from germline, CDR1 is SGHAT and CDR2 is FQNNGV. V was pared by 2 bases and J by 6 bases, with 11 bases of the junction left unmatched.